What follows are 11 T cell receptor beta chains derived from one specimen sequenced in a study of T-cell memory formation after mild COVID-19. TCRdb reanalysed the 5' RACE reads using MiXCR and keeps one entry per CDR3 protein. Among 100,000 or so distinct CDR3 sequences, around 10% were seen once, and the ten largest hold roughly 40%. The sequenced sample was PBMCs or a T cell subset sorted from them (not recorded which). The receptor set was obtained from a young man who had mild COVID-19 (a few samples of this study predate the infection). Cell type and time point are not known.

In its sample, this clonotype was seen many times. The chain is built from TRBV27 and TRBJ2-1; the D call may be TRBD1 or TRBD2 (6 bases each). This CDR3 contains 17 residues. Germline V lookup: CDR1 MNHEY, CDR2 SMNVEV (reference sequence). V gave up 0 bases and J gave up 1 base, with 13 bases separating them. The CDR3 DNA reads as TGTGCCAGCAGTTTATCGGGGGGCGGATGGTCCTACAATGAGCAGTTCTTC. This translates into CASSLSGGGWSYNEQFF.

This clonotype appeared a few times. V is TRBV12-3 or TRBV12-4 and J is TRBJ2-2, with 9 bases identical to TRBD1. The CDR3 sequence is 14 residues long. The V gene end was trimmed by 5 bases and the J gene end by 8 bases; junction bases not matched to a gene: 6. The CDR3 reads CASSTGTGKGELFF. CDR3 coding DNA: TGTGCCAGCAGTACCGGGACAGGGAAAGGGGAGCTGTTTTTT.

In its sample, this clonotype was seen a few times. The V call is TRBV20-1, the J call TRBJ2-3, with D possibly TRBD1 on 6 matching bases. Trimming took 1 base from V and 1 from J, leaving 12 bases between them. Germline V gives CDR1 DFQATT, CDR2 SNEGSKA (reference sequence). The CDR3 spans 15 residues. Here the CDR3 DNA reads TGCAGTGCTAGAGGGGGGCCGAGAGGCACAGATACGCAGTATTTT. Translation gives CSARGGPRGTDTQYF.

This clonotype was seen a handful of times. V is TRBV7-6 and J is TRBJ2-1, with TRBD2 identical over 8 bases. Unmatched junction bases numbered 7, after V lost 1 base and J lost 8 bases. This CDR3 is 15 amino acids long. Germline V gives CDR1 SGHVS, CDR2 FNYEAQ. This CDR3 reads CASSLVPGGLDEQFF. DNA for the CDR3: TGTGCCAGCAGCTTAGTACCGGGGGGGCTCGATGAGCAGTTCTTC.

This chain joins TRBV27 and TRBJ2-1; D is unclear. Germline V gives CDR1 MNHEY, CDR2 SMNVEV (reference sequence). Trimming shortened V by 3 bases and J by 1 base, and 7 bases separated the two germline ends. CDR3 length: 14 amino acids. CDR3 coding DNA: TGTGCCAGCAGTTTCCTGTCATCCTACAATGAGCAGTTCTTC. This gives the protein CASSFLSSYNEQFF.

The V gene is TRBV6-5, the J gene TRBJ1-1, with a possible D match to TRBD1 (5 bases). The CDR3 consists of 15 residues. V was shortened by 5 bases and J by 4 bases, with 17 bases between the two germline ends. CDR1 is MNHEY, CDR2 SVGAGI, per germline. CDR3 residues: CASSGRRGMGTEAFF. The DNA of the CDR3 is TGTGCCAGCAGTGGCCGGCGGGGGATGGGCACTGAAGCTTTCTTT.

The rearrangement uses TRBV7-2 and TRBJ2-7; D is unclear. CDR1 is SGHTA and CDR2 is FQGNSA in the germline V gene. The V end was cut by 2 bases, the J end by 1 base, with 6 bases between. There are 13 residues in the CDR3. CDR3 region: CASSLSVSYEQYV. The DNA for the CDR3 is TGTGCCAGCAGCTTATCAGTATCCTACGAGCAGTACGTC.

V gene TRBV12-3 or TRBV12-4 combines with J gene TRBJ2-2; 8 bases are a match to TRBD2. V gave up 9 bases and J gave up 3 bases; unmatched junction bases: 6. The CDR3 totals 14 residues. In DNA, the CDR3 is TGTGCCAGTATTTTAGCGGGATACACCGGGGAGCTGTTTTTT. This codes for CASILAGYTGELFF.

This clonotype turned up a few times. V usage is TRBV7-8 and J usage is TRBJ2-1, with unresolved D. The V gene lost 8 bases and the J gene lost 3 bases, with 8 bases spanning the gap. The CDR3 extends over 12 amino acids. Germline CDR1 reads SGHVS; CDR2 reads FQNEAQ. The CDR3 here is CASGRSYNEQFF. The CDR3, as DNA: TGTGCCAGCGGACGGAGCTACAATGAGCAGTTCTTC.

The rearrangement joins TRBV7-9 to TRBJ2-5; weak D call: TRBD2 (5 bases). The CDR3 has 15 amino acids. With 5 bases removed from V and 0 bases from J, the gap between germline ends came to 13 bases. CDR1 and CDR2 from the germline V gene are SEHNR and FQNEAQ (reference sequence). CDR3 amino acids: CASSARSSYQETQYF. The CDR3 DNA reads TGTGCCAGCAGCGCCCGATCTAGCTACCAAGAGACCCAGTACTTC.

The V and J genes are TRBV5-1 and TRBJ2-7; D not certain. Germline values: CDR1 SGHRS, CDR2 YFSETQ. With 2 bases removed from V and 3 bases from J, the gap between germline ends came to 12 bases. The CDR3 extends over 14 amino acids. The CDR3 DNA follows: TGCGCCAGCAGCTTAGGTACAACCAACTACGAGCAGTACGTC. This sequence encodes CASSLGTTNYEQYV.